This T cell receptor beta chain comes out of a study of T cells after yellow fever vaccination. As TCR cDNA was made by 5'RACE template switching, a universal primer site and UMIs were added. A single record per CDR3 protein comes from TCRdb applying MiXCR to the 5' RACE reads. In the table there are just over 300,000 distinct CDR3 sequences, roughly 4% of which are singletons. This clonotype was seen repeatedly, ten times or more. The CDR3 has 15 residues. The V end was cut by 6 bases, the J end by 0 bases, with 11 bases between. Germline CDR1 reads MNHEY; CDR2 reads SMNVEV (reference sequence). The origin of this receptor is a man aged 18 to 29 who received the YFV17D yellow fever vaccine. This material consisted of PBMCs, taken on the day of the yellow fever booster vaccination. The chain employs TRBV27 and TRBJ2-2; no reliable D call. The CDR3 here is CASSTSLTNTGELFF. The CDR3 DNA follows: TGTGCCAGCAGCACAAGTCTTACGAACACCGGGGAGCTGTTTTTT.